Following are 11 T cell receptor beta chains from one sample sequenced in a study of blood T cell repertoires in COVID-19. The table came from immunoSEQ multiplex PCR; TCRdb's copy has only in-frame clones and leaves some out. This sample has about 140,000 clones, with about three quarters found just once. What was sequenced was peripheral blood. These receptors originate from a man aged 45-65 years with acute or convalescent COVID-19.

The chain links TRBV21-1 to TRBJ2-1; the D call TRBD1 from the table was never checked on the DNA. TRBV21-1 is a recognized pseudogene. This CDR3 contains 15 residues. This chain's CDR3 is CASSKAAGGQNEQFF. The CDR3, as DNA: TGTGCCAGCAGCAAAGCGGCAGGGGGACAAAATGAGCAGTTCTTC.

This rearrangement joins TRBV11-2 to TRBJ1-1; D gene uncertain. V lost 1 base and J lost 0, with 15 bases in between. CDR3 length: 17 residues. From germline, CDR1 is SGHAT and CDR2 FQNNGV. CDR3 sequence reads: CASSLVHGEMMNTEAFF. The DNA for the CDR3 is TGTGCCAGCAGCTTAGTTCACGGGGAGATGATGAACACTGAAGCTTTCTTT.

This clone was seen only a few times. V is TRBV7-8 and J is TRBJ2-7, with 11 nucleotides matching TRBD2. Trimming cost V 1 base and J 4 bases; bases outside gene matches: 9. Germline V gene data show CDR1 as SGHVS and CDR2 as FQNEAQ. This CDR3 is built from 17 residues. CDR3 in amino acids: CASSLGLIGTSGYEQYV. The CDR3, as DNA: TGTGCCAGCAGCTTAGGGCTTATTGGGACTAGCGGTTACGAGCAGTACGTC.

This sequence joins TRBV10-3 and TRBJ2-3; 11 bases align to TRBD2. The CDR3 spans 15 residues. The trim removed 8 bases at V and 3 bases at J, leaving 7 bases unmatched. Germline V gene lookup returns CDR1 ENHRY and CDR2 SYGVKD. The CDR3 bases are TGTGCCATCGGGGGTAGCGGGGGGGCAACAGATACGCAGTATTTT. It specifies CAIGGSGGATDTQYF.

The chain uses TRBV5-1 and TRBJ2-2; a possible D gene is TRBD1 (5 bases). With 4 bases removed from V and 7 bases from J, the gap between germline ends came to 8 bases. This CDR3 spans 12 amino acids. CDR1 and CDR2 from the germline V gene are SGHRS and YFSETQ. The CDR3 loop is CASSVTVGELFF. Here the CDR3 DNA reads TGCGCCAGCAGCGTGACAGTCGGGGAGCTGTTTTTT. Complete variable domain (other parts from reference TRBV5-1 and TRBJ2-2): KAGVTQTPRYLIKTRGQQVTLSCSPISGHRSVSWYQQTPGQGLQFLFEYFSETQRNKGNFPGRFSGRQFSNSRSEMNVSTLELGDSALYLCASSVTVGELFFGEGSRLTVL.

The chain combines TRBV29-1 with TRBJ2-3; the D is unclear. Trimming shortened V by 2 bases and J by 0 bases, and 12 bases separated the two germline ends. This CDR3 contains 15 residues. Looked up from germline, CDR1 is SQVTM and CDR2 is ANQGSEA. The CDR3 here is CSVESDISSTDTQYF. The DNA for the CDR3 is TGCAGCGTTGAATCAGACATATCTAGCACAGATACGCAGTATTTT.

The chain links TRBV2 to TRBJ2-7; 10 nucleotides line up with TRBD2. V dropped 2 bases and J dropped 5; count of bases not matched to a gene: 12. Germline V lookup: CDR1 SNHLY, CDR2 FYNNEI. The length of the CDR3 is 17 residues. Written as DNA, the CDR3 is TGTGCCAGCAGTGAAAGGGCTAGCGGGGGTTTCCTCAACGAGCAGTACGTC. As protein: CASSERASGGFLNEQYV.

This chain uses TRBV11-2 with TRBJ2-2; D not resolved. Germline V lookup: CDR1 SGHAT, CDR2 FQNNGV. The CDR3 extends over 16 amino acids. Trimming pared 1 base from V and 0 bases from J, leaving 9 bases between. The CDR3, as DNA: TGTGCCAGCAGCTTAGGAGGTCATTCGAACACCGGGGAGCTGTTTTTT. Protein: CASSLGGHSNTGELFF.

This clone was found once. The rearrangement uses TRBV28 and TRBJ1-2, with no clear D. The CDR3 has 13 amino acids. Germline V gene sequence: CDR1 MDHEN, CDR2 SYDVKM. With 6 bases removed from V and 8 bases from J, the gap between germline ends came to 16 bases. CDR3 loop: CASSRGLAGGYTF. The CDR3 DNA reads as TGTGCCAGCAGCCGAGGATTGGCGGGCGGCTACACCTTC.

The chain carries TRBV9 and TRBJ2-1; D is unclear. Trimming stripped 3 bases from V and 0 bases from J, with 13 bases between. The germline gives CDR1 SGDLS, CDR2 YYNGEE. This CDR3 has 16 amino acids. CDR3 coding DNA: TGTGCCAGCAGCGCCCGGAGCGTCAGCTCCTACAATGAGCAGTTCTTC. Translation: CASSARSVSSYNEQFF.

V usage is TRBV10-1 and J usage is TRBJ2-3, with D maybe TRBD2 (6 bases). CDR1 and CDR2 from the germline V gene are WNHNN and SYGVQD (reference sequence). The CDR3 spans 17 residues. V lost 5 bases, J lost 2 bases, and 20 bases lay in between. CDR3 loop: CASSSRRELGATDTQYF. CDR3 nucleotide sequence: TGCGCCAGCAGTTCCCGACGGGAGCTAGGGGCCACAGATACGCAGTATTTT.